The present TCR beta chain was sequenced within a study of blood T cells in healthy people across ages. A second about 6 to 12 cycle PCR used barcoded and J-beta primers. One entry per CDR3 protein, called by TCRdb with MiXCR from the 5' RACE reads. The table lists nearly 800,000 distinct CDR3 sequences, 56% of them singletons. Material: blood. This clonotype was sampled from a man aged 40-49 years in good health.

CDR3 sequence (DNA): TGTGCCAGCAGGCGTCGGGCCTCCGGGGGCAATCAGCCCCAGCATTTT. Amino acids: CASRRRASGGNQPQHF. The rearrangement links TRBV6-5 to TRBJ1-5, with D unresolved. CDR1 and CDR2 from the germline V gene are MNHEY and SVGAGI. Trimming took off 6 bases at V and 2 bases at J, with 17 bases between the two ends. The CDR3 is 16 residues long.